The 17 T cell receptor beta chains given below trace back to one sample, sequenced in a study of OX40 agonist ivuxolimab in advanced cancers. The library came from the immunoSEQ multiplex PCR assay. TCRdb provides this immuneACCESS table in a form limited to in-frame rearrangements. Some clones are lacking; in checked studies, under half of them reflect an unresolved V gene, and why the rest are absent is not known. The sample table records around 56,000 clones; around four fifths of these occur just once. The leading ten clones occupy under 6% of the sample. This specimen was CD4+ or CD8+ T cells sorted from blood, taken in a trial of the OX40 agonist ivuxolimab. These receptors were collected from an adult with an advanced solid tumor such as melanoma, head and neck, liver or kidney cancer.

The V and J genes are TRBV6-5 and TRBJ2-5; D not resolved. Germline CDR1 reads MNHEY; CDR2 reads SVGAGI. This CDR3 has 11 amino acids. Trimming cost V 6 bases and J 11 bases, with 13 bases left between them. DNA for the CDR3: TGTGCCAGCAGCCATAGTGGAGAGCAGTACTTC. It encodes CASSHSGEQYF.

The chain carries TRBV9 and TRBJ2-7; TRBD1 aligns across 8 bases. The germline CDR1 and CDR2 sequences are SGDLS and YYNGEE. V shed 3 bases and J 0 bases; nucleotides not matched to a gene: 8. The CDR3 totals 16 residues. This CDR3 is CASSAARQGTSYEQYF. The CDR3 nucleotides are TGTGCCAGCAGCGCAGCCAGACAGGGGACCTCCTACGAGCAGTACTTC.

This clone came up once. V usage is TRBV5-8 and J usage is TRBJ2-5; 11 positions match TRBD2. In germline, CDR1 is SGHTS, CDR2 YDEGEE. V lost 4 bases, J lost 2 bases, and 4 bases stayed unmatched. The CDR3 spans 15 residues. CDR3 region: CASSAGTSGQETQYF. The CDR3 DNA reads TGTGCCAGCAGCGCCGGGACTAGCGGACAAGAGACCCAGTACTTC.

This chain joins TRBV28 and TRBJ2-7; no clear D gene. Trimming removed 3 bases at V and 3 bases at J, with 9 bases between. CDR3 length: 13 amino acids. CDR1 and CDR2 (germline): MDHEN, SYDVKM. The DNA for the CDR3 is TGTGCCAGCAGTTTGATAGGGATCTACGAGCAGTACTTC. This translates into CASSLIGIYEQYF.

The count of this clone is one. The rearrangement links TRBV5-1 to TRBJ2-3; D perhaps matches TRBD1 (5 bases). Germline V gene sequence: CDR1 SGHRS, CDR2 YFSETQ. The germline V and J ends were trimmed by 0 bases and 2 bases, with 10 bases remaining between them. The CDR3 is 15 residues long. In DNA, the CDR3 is TGCGCCAGCAGCTTGGAGGGCAGGGTCACAGATACGCAGTATTTT. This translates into CASSLEGRVTDTQYF.

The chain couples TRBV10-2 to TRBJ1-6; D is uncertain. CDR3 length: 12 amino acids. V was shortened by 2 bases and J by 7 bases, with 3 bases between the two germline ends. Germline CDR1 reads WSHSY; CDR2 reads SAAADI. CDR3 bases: TGCGCCAGCAGTGAGCCCAATTCACCCCTCCACTTT. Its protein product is CASSEPNSPLHF.

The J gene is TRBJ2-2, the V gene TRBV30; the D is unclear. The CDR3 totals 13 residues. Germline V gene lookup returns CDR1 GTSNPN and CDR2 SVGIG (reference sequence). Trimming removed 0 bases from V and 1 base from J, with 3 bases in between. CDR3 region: CAWSVQNTGELFF. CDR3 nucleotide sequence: TGTGCCTGGAGTGTACAGAACACCGGGGAGCTGTTTTTT.

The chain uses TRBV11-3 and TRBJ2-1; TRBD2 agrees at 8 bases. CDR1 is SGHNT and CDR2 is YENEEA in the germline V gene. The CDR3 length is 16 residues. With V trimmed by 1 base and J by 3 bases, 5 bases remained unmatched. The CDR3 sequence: CASSLGLAGGYNEQFF. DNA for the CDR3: TGTGCCAGCAGCTTAGGGCTAGCGGGTGGCTACAATGAGCAGTTCTTC.

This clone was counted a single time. Here the CDR3 DNA reads TGTGCCAGCAAACAGGGCCCCTATAATTCACCCCTCCACTTT. This codes for CASKQGPYNSPLHF. This chain links TRBV6-5 with TRBJ1-6; TRBD1 is a possible D gene (6 bases). This CDR3 spans 14 amino acids. Between the trimmed V and J ends, which lost 7 bases and 2 bases, there was a span of 9 bases. Germline V gene data show CDR1 as MNHEY and CDR2 as SVGAGI.

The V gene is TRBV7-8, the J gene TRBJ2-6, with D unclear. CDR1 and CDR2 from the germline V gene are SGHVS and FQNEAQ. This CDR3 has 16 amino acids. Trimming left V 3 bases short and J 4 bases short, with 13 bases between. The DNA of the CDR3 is TGTGCCAGCAGCTTGTCCCTGGAAAGAGGGGCCAACGTCCTGACTTTC. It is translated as CASSLSLERGANVLTF.

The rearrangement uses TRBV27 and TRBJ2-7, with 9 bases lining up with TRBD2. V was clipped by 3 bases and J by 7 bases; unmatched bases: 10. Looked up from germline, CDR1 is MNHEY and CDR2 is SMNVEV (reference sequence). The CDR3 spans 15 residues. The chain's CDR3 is CASSLVAGERREQYF. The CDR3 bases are TGTGCCAGCAGTTTGGTAGCGGGAGAGAGGAGGGAGCAGTACTTC.

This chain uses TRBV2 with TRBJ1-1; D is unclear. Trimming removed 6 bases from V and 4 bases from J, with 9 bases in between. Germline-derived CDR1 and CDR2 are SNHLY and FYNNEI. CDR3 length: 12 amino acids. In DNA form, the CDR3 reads TGTGCCAGCAGCGTGTCCTTCACTGAAGCTTTCTTT. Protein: CASSVSFTEAFF.

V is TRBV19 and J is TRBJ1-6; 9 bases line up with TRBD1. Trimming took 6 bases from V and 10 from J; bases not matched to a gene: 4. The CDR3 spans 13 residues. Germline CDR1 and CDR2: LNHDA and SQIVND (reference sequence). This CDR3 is CASRVTGGSPLHF. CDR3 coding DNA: TGTGCCAGTAGGGTGACAGGGGGATCACCCCTCCACTTT. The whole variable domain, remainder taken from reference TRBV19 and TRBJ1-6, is DGGITQSPKYLFRKEGQNVTLSCEQNLNHDAMYWYRQDPGQGLRLIYYSQIVNDFQKGDIAEGYSVSREKKESFPLTVTSAQKNPTAFYLCASRVTGGSPLHFGNGTRLTVT.

The CDR3 bases are TGTGCCTGGAGTGTAGGCCTGGGGGCCTCAGATACGCAGTATTTT. It translates to CAWSVGLGASDTQYF. This rearrangement joins TRBV30 to TRBJ2-3, with D possibly being TRBD1 (6 bases). Germline V gene lookup returns CDR1 GTSNPN and CDR2 SVGIG (reference sequence). CDR3 length: 15 amino acids. V shed 0 bases and J shed 4 bases, with 14 bases lying between them.

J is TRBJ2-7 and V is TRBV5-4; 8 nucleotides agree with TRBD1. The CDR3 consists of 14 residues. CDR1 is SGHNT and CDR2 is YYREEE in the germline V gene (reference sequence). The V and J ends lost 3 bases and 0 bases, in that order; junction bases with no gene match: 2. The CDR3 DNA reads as TGTGCCAGCAGCTCGGGACAGGCCTCCTACGAGCAGTACTTC. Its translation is CASSSGQASYEQYF. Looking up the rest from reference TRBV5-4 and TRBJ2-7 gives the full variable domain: ETGVTQSPTHLIKTRGQQVTLRCSSQSGHNTVSWYQQALGQGPQFIFQYYREEENGRGNFPPRFSGLQFPNYSSELNVNALELDDSALYLCASSSGQASYEQYFGPGTRLTVT.

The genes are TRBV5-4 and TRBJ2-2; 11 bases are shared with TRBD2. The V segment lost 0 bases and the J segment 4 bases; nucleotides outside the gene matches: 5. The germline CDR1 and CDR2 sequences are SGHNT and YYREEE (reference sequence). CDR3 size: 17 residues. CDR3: CASSLDSGGASTGELFF. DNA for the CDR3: TGTGCCAGCAGCTTGGATAGCGGGGGGGCGAGCACCGGGGAGCTGTTTTTT.

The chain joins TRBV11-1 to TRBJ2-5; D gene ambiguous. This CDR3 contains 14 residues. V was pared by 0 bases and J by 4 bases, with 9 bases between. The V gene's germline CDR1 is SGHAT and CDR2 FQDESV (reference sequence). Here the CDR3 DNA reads TGTGCCAGCAGCTTAGCGAACCCCGGAGAGACCCAGTACTTC. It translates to CASSLANPGETQYF. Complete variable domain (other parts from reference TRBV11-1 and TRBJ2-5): EAEVAQSPRYKITEKSQAVAFWCDPISGHATLYWYRQILGQGPELLVQFQDESVVDDSQLPKDRFSAERLKGVDSTLKIQPAELGDSAMYLCASSLANPGETQYFGPGTRLLVL.